These T cell receptor beta chains were read from a single sample in a study of human T cells and chemical hapten exposure. TCRdb analysed the RACE reads with MiXCR anew, one entry per CDR3 protein. The sample has roughly 140,000 distinct CDR3 sequences, approximately 12% seen once. The sequencing here drew on whole blood, taken in connection with sensitization to the hapten diphenylcyclopropenone (DPC). Receptors originate from a woman in her 50s with alopecia areata. Some clones in this sample may be carry-over from other donors' samples. Each CDR3 is given with its conserved first and last residue. The D gene is left open where the match is weak. Only some rows state a clone size, as once, few, many or a class for expanded clones.

d_call j_call clone_size v_call cdr3_aa cdr3_nt
- TRBJ2-1 - TRBV12-3/TRBV12-4 CASSRGSRSTYNEQFF TGTGCCAGCTCTCGCGGAAGCAGGTCGACCTACAATGAGCAGTTCTTC
- TRBJ2-5 once TRBV9 CASSVVHLDWGVLETQYF TGTGCCAGCAGCGTAGTTCACCTCGACTGGGGAGTACTGGAGACCCAGTACTTC
- TRBJ2-3 many TRBV11-2 CASSLESQTSTQYF TGTGCCAGCAGCTTAGAATCTCAAACCTCTACGCAGTATTTT
TRBD1 TRBJ2-3 few TRBV7-3 CASSLGQGATDTQYF TGTGCCAGCAGCCTCGGACAGGGAGCCACAGATACGCAGTATTTT
TRBD1 TRBJ1-5 - TRBV3-1 CASSPDRGANQPQHF TGTGCCAGCAGCCCGGACAGGGGGGCTAATCAGCCCCAGCATTTT
- TRBJ1-1 - TRBV2 CASIIAPGNTEAFF TGTGCCAGCATTATAGCCCCTGGGAACACTGAAGCTTTCTTT
- TRBJ2-7 few TRBV29-1 CSVGDRTLSYEQYF TGCAGCGTTGGGGATCGGACACTCTCCTACGAGCAGTACTTC
TRBD1 TRBJ1-2 few TRBV4-3 CASSQDIGRGTIGYTF TGCGCCAGCAGCCAAGATATAGGCAGGGGGACCATCGGCTACACCTTC
TRBD2 TRBJ2-7 few TRBV7-2 CASSRTSGTYYEQYF TGTGCCAGCAGCCGGACTAGCGGGACCTACTACGAGCAGTACTTC
TRBD1 TRBJ1-6 many TRBV18 CASSPPTGEAYNSPLHF TGTGCCAGCTCACCACCAACAGGGGAGGCCTATAATTCACCCCTCCACTTT
- TRBJ2-2 few TRBV6-5 CASSYSILARVELFF TGTGCCAGCAGTTACTCGATTCTAGCTAGGGTGGAGCTGTTTTTT
TRBD1 TRBJ1-4 - TRBV7-8 CASSPRSGQGVVNRNEKLFF TGTGCCAGCAGCCCAAGGTCGGGACAGGGGGTCGTGAACCGTAATGAAAAACTGTTTTTT
- TRBJ2-7 - TRBV6-1 CASYQGYEQYF TGTGCCAGCTACCAGGGATACGAGCAGTACTTC
TRBD1 TRBJ2-7 - TRBV5-1 CASSLDRGQDEQYF TGCGCCAGCAGCTTGGACAGGGGGCAGGACGAGCAGTACTTC
- TRBJ2-1 few TRBV5-6 CASSLALSYNEQFF TGTGCCAGCAGCTTGGCACTTTCCTACAATGAGCAGTTCTTC
- TRBJ2-2 - TRBV11-1 CASSSRGLAKTGELFF TGTGCCAGCAGCTCTCGGGGGCTAGCGAAGACCGGGGAGCTGTTTTTT
TRBD1 TRBJ2-3 - TRBV20-1 CSAFPTGQGLTDTQYF TGCAGTGCTTTCCCTACGGGACAGGGGCTGACAGATACGCAGTATTTT
- TRBJ2-1 - TRBV24-1 CATSDWIGQAF TGTGCCACCAGTGATTGGATTGGGCAGGCCTTC
- TRBJ2-1 many TRBV20-1 CSARGQSYNEQFF TGCAGTGCTAGAGGACAGTCCTACAATGAGCAGTTCTTC
- TRBJ2-5 - TRBV19 CASSPLGGPGETQYF TGTGCCAGTAGCCCCTTAGGAGGGCCGGGGGAGACCCAGTACTTC
TRBD1 TRBJ2-7 - TRBV3-1 CASSRQGTSYEQYF TGTGCCAGCAGCCGACAGGGTACCTCCTACGAGCAGTACTTC
- TRBJ2-7 many TRBV12-3/TRBV12-4 CASTSTRRVSYEQYF TGTGCCAGCACCTCCACCCGCAGGGTCTCCTACGAGCAGTACTTC
TRBD2 TRBJ2-7 - TRBV4-2 CASSQLAGGYYEQYF TGTGCCAGCAGCCAACTAGCGGGAGGGTACTACGAGCAGTACTTC
- TRBJ1-6 few TRBV28 CASSFSGGRRSPLHF TGTGCCAGCAGTTTCTCCGGGGGGAGGAGGTCACCCCTCCACTTT
- TRBJ1-2 few TRBV6-8 CASSYSHGTAGYTF TGTGCCAGCAGTTACTCACACGGGACGGCTGGCTACACCTTC
- TRBJ2-1 - TRBV2 CASSPPGRRPNNEQFF TGTGCCAGCAGTCCCCCCGGGCGGAGGCCCAACAATGAGCAGTTCTTC
TRBD1 TRBJ2-3 few TRBV11-2 CASSLRQGGTDTQYF TGTGCCAGCAGCTTGAGACAGGGCGGCACAGATACGCAGTATTTT
TRBD2 TRBJ2-5 few TRBV3-1 CASSHHGTRQETQYF TGTGCCAGCAGCCATCATGGGACTAGACAAGAGACCCAGTACTTC
- TRBJ2-6 few TRBV4-1 CASSHPLASSGANVLTF TGCGCCAGCAGCCACCCCCTCGCGAGCTCTGGGGCCAACGTCCTGACTTTC
TRBD1 TRBJ1-1 many TRBV20-1 CSAREDRGRGTEAFF TGCAGTGCTAGAGAGGACAGGGGGAGGGGCACTGAAGCTTTCTTT
TRBD2 TRBJ2-3 - TRBV29-1 CSVERSGGSTDTQYF TGCAGCGTTGAACGGAGCGGGGGAAGCACAGATACGCAGTATTTT
- TRBJ2-7 - TRBV4-3 CASSQEAGSPYEQYF TGCGCCAGCAGCCAAGAGGCGGGTTCTCCCTACGAGCAGTACTTC
TRBD2 TRBJ2-3 many TRBV7-9 CASSLTSGNTDTQYF TGTGCCAGCAGCTTGACTAGCGGAAACACAGATACGCAGTATTTT
- TRBJ2-5 once TRBV5-1 CASSLAGGSPKGETQYF TGCGCCAGCAGCTTGGCCGGGGGAAGCCCTAAGGGAGAGACCCAGTACTTC
TRBD1 TRBJ1-6 few TRBV6-1 CASGGQTGNNSPLHF TGTGCCAGCGGGGGGCAGACAGGGAACAATTCACCCCTCCACTTT
- TRBJ1-2 - TRBV18 CASSPPAGIYGYTF TGTGCCAGCTCACCACCCGCAGGGATCTATGGCTACACCTTC
- TRBJ2-5 - TRBV18 CASSPQRGQETQYF TGTGCCAGCTCGCCGCAACGGGGCCAAGAGACCCAGTACTTC
TRBD1 TRBJ1-2 few TRBV18 CASSPFGTGLNPGYTF TGTGCCAGCTCACCTTTTGGGACAGGCTTAAATCCCGGCTACACCTTC
- TRBJ2-7 few TRBV19 CASSREGNLKAYEQYF TGTGCCAGTAGTAGAGAGGGAAACCTTAAGGCGTACGAGCAGTACTTC
TRBD2 TRBJ2-5 many TRBV2 CASRRLAGLGETQYF TGTGCCAGCAGACGACTAGCGGGATTGGGGGAGACCCAGTACTTC
TRBD1 TRBJ2-7 few TRBV5-1 CASRRDRGRTYEQYF TGCGCCAGCAGGCGGGACAGGGGGAGAACCTACGAGCAGTACTTC
TRBD2 TRBJ2-7 - TRBV6-1 CASALAATYEQYF TGTGCCAGCGCACTAGCGGCTACCTACGAGCAGTACTTC
- TRBJ1-6 - TRBV6-1 CASSKRWNSPLHF TGTGCCAGCAGTAAACGGTGGAATTCACCCCTCCACTTT
- TRBJ2-4 - TRBV11-2 CASSLAPAVIQYF TGTGCCAGCAGCTTAGCCCCTGCCGTCATTCAGTACTTC
TRBD1 TRBJ1-4 - TRBV6-5 CASSYDRVREKLFF TGTGCCAGCAGTTACGACAGGGTGAGGGAAAAACTGTTTTTT
- TRBJ2-7 many TRBV28 CASSSYRPGPRNYEQYF TGTGCCAGCAGCTCATACAGACCCGGCCCCCGTAACTACGAGCAGTACTTC
TRBD1 TRBJ2-5 few TRBV7-3 CASSLSGQGRNQETQYF TGTGCCAGCAGCTTATCGGGACAGGGGAGAAACCAAGAGACCCAGTACTTC
TRBD1 TRBJ1-6 - TRBV12-3/TRBV12-4 CASSLDRGPTNSPLHF TGTGCCAGCAGCCTGGACAGGGGGCCTACTAATTCACCCCTCCACTTT
TRBD1 TRBJ1-2 few TRBV2 CASGDRTNYGYTF TGTGCCAGCGGGGACAGAACCAATTATGGCTACACCTTC
- TRBJ1-1 few TRBV29-1 CSSTALIEAFF TGCAGTTCTACCGCTCTTATTGAAGCTTTCTTT
- TRBJ1-4 many TRBV4-2 CASSPAGRGPANEKLFF TGTGCCAGCAGCCCAGCGGGCCGGGGCCCAGCTAATGAAAAACTGTTTTTT
- TRBJ1-1 few TRBV18 CASSPPSGPGVTEAFF TGTGCCAGCTCACCACCGTCAGGGCCCGGCGTCACTGAAGCTTTCTTT
- TRBJ1-2 many TRBV25-1 CASSGNRSSNYGYTF TGTGCCAGCAGCGGAAACAGGTCCTCTAACTATGGCTACACCTTC
- TRBJ2-1 few TRBV3-1 CASSQDIQDGYNEQFF TGTGCCAGCAGCCAAGATATCCAGGACGGGTACAATGAGCAGTTCTTC
- TRBJ2-7 - TRBV29-1 CSAAVGGAGEQYF TGCAGCGCGGCCGTAGGGGGGGCGGGCGAGCAGTACTTC